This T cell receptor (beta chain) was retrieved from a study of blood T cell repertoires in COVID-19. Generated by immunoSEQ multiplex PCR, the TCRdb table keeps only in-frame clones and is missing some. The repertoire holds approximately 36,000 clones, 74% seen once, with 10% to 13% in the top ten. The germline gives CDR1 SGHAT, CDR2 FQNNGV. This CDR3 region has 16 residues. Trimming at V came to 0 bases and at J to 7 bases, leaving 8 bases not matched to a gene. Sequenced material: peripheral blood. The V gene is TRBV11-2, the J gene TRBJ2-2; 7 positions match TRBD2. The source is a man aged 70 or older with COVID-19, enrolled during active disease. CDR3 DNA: TGTGCCAGCAGCTTAGATCCCGGGAGGTGGGGCGGGGAGCTGTTTTTT. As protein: CASSLDPGRWGGELFF. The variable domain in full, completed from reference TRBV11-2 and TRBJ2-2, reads EAGVAQSPRYKIIEKRQSVAFWCNPISGHATLYWYQQILGQGPKLLIQFQNNGVVDDSQLPKDRFSAERLKGVDSTLKIQPAKLEDSAVYLCASSLDPGRWGGELFFGEGSRLTVL.